These 8 T cell receptor beta chains were sequenced from one sample in a study of cytomegalovirus exposure and HLA in healthy donors. Primers: 60 Vbeta forward and 13 Jbeta reverse. Profiling relied on immunoSEQ multiplex PCR, and the TCRdb table lists in-frame clones only, not all of them. Among 100,000 or so clones, about 83% were seen once, and the ten largest hold 5.2%. Sequenced sample: PBMCs. The receptors come from a female donor in good health and CMV-seropositive.

V and J are TRBV7-2 and TRBJ2-7; D is uncertain. This CDR3 has 13 residues. V shed 3 bases and J shed 0 bases, with 6 bases lying between them. Germline loops: CDR1 SGHTA, CDR2 FQGNSA. The CDR3 here is CASSLGISYEQYF. The CDR3, as DNA: TGTGCCAGCAGCTTGGGCATCTCCTACGAGCAGTACTTC.

The rearrangement joins TRBV5-1 to TRBJ2-1, with 11 bases identical to TRBD2. The CDR3 extends over 18 amino acids. CDR1 and CDR2 (germline): SGHRS, YFSETQ. The junction had 10 bases not matched to a gene; V was cut back by 1 base and J by 4 bases. CDR3 in DNA: TGCGCCAGCAGCTTGTCAATGCTAGCGGGGGGAAGTTACAATGAGCAGTTCTTC. Its translation: CASSLSMLAGGSYNEQFF. The whole variable domain, remainder taken from reference TRBV5-1 and TRBJ2-1, is KAGVTQTPRYLIKTRGQQVTLSCSPISGHRSVSWYQQTPGQGLQFLFEYFSETQRNKGNFPGRFSGRQFSNSRSEMNVSTLELGDSALYLCASSLSMLAGGSYNEQFFGPGTRLTVL.

The V call is TRBV7-3, the J call TRBJ1-1, with 8 bases identical to TRBD1. CDR3 length equals 13 residues. Germline CDR1 SGHTA, CDR2 FQGTGA. The ends lost 5 bases at V and 4 bases at J; junction bases unmatched: 3. The CDR3 DNA reads as TGTGCCAGCAGCAAGACAGGGGCCACTGAAGCTTTCTTT. It translates to CASSKTGATEAFF.

The chain uses TRBV28 and TRBJ2-3, with TRBD1 identical over 12 bases. V gave up 5 bases and J gave up 4 bases; unmatched junction bases: 10. Germline-derived CDR1 and CDR2 are MDHEN and SYDVKM. The length of the CDR3 is 17 residues. CDR3 in amino acids: CASSAPPGTGGPDTQYF. The CDR3 region has the DNA TGTGCCAGCAGTGCTCCCCCAGGGACAGGGGGCCCAGATACGCAGTATTTT.

This clone was found once. The rearrangement uses TRBV18 and TRBJ2-5; D ambiguous. Trimming removed 3 bases at V and 0 bases at J, with 11 bases between. The CDR3 has 15 residues. The V gene's germline CDR1 is KGHSH and CDR2 LQKENI. The CDR3 protein is CASSPRLGDQETQYF. For the CDR3, the DNA is TGTGCCAGCTCACCTCGGTTAGGAGACCAAGAGACCCAGTACTTC.

The V call is TRBV5-1, the J call TRBJ1-1; unclear D gene. With 0 bases removed from V and 0 bases from J, the gap between germline ends came to 9 bases. This CDR3 is built from 15 residues. Germline V gives CDR1 SGHRS, CDR2 YFSETQ. CDR3 loop: CASSLVGSMNTEAFF. The CDR3, as DNA: TGCGCCAGCAGCTTGGTGGGGAGTATGAACACTGAAGCTTTCTTT.

This chain uses TRBV6-5 with TRBJ1-6, with D unresolved. CDR1 and CDR2 from the germline V gene are MNHEY and SVGAGI. Trimming cost V 2 bases and J 2 bases, with 7 bases left between them. CDR3 size: 15 residues. CDR3 nucleotide sequence: TGTGCCAGCAGTTACGGGCTCGCCTATAATTCACCCCTCCACTTT. It encodes CASSYGLAYNSPLHF.

The chain couples TRBV6-1 to TRBJ1-2, with D uncertain. The CDR3 length is 17 residues. V lost 1 base, J lost 1 base, and 16 bases lay in between. The germline V gene encodes CDR1 MNHNS and CDR2 SASEGT. Written as DNA, the CDR3 is TGTGCCAGCAGTGAAGAGGAGATAGCGACTATTAACTATGGCTACACCTTC. Its protein is CASSEEEIATINYGYTF.